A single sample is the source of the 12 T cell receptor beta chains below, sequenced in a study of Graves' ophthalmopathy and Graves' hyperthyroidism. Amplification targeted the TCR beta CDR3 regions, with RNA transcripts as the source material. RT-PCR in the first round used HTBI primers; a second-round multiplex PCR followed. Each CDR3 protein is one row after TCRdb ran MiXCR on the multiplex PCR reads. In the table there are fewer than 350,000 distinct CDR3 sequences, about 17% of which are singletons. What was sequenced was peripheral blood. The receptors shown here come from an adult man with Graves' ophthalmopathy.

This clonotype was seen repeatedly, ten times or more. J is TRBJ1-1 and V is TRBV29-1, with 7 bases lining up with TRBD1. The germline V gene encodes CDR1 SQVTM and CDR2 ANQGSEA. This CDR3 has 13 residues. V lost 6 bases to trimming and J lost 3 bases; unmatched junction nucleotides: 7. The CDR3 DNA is TGCAGCGTACGGACAGGATCGGACACTGAAGCTTTCTTT. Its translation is CSVRTGSDTEAFF.

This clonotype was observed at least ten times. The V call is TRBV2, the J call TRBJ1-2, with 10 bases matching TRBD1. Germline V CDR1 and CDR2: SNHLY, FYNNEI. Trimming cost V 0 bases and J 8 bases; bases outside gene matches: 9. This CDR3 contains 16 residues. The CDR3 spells CASSEAQRDRGYGYTF. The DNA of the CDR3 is TGTGCCAGCAGTGAAGCCCAGCGGGACAGGGGATACGGCTACACCTTC.

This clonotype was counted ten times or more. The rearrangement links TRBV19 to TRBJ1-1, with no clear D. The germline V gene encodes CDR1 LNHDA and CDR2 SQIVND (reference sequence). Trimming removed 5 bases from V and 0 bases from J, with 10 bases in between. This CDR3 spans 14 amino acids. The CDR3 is CASSQDRMNTEAFF. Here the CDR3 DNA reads TGTGCCAGTAGTCAAGACCGGATGAACACTGAAGCTTTCTTT.

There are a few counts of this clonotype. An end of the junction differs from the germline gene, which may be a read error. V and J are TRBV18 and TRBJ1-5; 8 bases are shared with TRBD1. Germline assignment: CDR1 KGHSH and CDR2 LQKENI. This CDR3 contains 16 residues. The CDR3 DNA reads TGTGCCAGCTCACCTGACGGACAGGGTTGGAATCAGTCCCAGCATTTT. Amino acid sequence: CASSPDGQGWNQSQHF.

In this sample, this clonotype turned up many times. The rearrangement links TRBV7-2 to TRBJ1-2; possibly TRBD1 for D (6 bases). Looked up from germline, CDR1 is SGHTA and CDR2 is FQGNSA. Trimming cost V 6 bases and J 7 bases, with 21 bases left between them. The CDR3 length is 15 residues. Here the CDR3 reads CASSSAGGQPGGYTF. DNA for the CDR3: TGTGCCAGCAGTTCGGCGGGGGGCCAACCTGGTGGCTACACCTTC.

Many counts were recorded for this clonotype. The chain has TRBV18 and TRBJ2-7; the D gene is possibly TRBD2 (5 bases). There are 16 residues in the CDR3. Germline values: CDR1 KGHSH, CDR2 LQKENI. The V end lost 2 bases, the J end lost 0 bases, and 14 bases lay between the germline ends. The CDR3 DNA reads TGTGCCAGCTCACCATCCCAGCGGATAAGCTCCTACGAGCAGTACTTC. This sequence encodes CASSPSQRISSYEQYF.

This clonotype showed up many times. CDR3 sequence reads: CSAGAGTPPYGYTF. For the CDR3, the DNA is TGCAGTGCTGGAGCCGGGACACCGCCGTATGGCTACACCTTC. This sequence joins TRBV20-1 and TRBJ1-2; weak D call: TRBD1 (6 bases). This CDR3 has 14 residues. The ends were cut back, 5 bases at V and 5 bases at J, with 18 bases in the middle. Germline CDR1 DFQATT, CDR2 SNEGSKA (reference sequence).

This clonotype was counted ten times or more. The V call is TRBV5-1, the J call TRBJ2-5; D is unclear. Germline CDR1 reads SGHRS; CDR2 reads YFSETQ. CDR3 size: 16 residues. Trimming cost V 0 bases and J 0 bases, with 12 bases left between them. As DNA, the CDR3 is TGCGCCAGCAGCTTGGTTGGCAGGCAGTACCAAGAGACCCAGTACTTC. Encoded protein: CASSLVGRQYQETQYF. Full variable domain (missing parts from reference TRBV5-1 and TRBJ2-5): KAGVTQTPRYLIKTRGQQVTLSCSPISGHRSVSWYQQTPGQGLQFLFEYFSETQRNKGNFPGRFSGRQFSNSRSEMNVSTLELGDSALYLCASSLVGRQYQETQYFGPGTRLLVL.

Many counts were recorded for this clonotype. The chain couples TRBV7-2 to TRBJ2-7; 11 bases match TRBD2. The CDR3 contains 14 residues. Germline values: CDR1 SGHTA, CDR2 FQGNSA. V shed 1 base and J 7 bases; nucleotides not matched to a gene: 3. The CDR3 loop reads CASSLGGLAGEQYF. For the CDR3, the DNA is TGTGCCAGCAGCTTAGGTGGACTAGCGGGTGAGCAGTACTTC.

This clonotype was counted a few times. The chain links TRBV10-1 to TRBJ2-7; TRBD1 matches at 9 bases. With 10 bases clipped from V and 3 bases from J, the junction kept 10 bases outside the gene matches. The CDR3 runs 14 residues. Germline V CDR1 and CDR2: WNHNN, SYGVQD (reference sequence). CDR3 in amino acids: CAKSRDREFYEQYF. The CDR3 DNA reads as TGCGCCAAGTCCCGGGACAGGGAATTCTACGAGCAGTACTTC.

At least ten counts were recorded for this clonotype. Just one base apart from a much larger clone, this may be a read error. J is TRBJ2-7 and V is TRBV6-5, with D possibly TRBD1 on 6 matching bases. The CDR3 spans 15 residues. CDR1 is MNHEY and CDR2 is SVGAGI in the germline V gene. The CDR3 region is CASSSGERSSYEQHF. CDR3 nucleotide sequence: TGTGCCAGCAGTTCAGGGGAAAGGAGCTCCTACGAGCAGCACTTC.

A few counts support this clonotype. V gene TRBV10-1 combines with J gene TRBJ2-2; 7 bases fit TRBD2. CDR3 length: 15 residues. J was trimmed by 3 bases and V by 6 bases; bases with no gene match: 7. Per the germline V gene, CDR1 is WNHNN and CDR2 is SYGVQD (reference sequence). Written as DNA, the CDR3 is TGCGCCAGCAGCGGAAGCGGGACTTACACCGGGGAGCTGTTTTTT. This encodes CASSGSGTYTGELFF.